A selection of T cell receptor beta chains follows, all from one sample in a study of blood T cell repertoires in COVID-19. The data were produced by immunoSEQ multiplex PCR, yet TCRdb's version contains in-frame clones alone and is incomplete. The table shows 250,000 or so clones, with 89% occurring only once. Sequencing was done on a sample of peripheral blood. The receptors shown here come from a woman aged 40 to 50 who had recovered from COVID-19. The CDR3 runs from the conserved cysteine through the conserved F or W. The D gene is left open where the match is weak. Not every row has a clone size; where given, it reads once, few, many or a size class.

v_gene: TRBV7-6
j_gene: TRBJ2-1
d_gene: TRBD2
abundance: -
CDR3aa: CASSPEGSSGSSEQFF
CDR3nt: TGTGCCAGCAGCCCTGAAGGCTCTAGCGGGAGTTCTGAGCAGTTCTTC

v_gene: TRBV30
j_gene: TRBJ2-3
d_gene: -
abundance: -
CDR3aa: CAWSERTDTQYF
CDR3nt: TGTGCCTGGAGTGAGCGCACAGATACGCAGTATTTT

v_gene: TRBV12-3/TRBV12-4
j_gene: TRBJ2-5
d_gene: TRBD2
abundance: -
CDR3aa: CASSLSGTKTQYF
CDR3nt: TGTGCCAGCAGTTTATCCGGGACTAAGACCCAGTACTTC

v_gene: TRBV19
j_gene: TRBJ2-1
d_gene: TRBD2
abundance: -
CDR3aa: CASSIIGRLVFF
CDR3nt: TGTGCCAGTAGTATAATCGGGAGGTTGGTGTTCTTC

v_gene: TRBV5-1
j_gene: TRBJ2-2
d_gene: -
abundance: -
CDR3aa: CASSLGWSQTNTGELFF
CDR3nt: TGCGCCAGCAGCTTGGGTTGGTCGCAGACGAACACCGGGGAGCTGTTTTTT

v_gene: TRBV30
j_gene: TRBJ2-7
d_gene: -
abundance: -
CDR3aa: CAWGSNTYEQYF
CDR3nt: TGTGCCTGGGGTAGCAACACCTACGAGCAGTACTTC

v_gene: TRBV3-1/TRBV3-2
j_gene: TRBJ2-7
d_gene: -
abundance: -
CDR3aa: CASSEVGTFGNYEQYF
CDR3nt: TGTGCCAGCAGCGAGGTTGGGACTTTCGGGAACTACGAGCAGTACTTC

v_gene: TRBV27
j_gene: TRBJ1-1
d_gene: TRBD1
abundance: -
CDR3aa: CASSKGQGEGTEAFF
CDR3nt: TGTGCCAGCAGTAAGGGACAGGGCGAGGGAACTGAAGCTTTCTTT

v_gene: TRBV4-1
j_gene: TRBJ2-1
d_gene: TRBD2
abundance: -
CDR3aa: CASSQMGLANYNEQFF
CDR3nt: TGCGCCAGCAGCCAGATGGGACTAGCGAACTACAATGAGCAGTTCTTC

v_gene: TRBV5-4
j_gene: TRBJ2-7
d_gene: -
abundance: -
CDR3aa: CASSLDYTNYEQYF
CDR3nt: TGTGCCAGCAGCTTGGACTATACAAACTACGAGCAGTACTTC

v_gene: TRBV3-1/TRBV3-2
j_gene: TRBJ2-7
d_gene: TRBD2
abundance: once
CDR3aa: CASSLGTSGRVGQYF
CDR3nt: TGTGCCAGCAGCCTAGGGACTAGCGGGAGAGTCGGGCAGTACTTC

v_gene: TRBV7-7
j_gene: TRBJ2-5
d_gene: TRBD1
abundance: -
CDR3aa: CASSLAWDRQETQYF
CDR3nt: TGTGCTAGCAGCTTAGCCTGGGACAGACAAGAGACCCAGTACTTC

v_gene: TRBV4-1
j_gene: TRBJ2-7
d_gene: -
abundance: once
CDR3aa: CASSLQGSSYEQYF
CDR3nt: TGCGCCAGCAGCCTCCAGGGTAGCTCCTACGAGCAGTACTTC

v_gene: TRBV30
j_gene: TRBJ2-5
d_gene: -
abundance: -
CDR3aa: CAWKDTEFQETQYF
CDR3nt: TGTGCCTGGAAGGACACAGAGTTCCAAGAGACCCAGTACTTC

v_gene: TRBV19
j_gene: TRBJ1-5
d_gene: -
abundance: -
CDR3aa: CASSTPEGGNQPQHF
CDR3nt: TGTGCCAGTAGTACCCCCGAAGGGGGCAATCAGCCCCAGCATTTT

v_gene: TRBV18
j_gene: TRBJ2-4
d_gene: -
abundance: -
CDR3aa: CASSPFEGPATKNIQYF
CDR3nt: TGTGCCAGCTCGCCCTTCGAGGGTCCGGCGACCAAAAACATTCAGTACTTC

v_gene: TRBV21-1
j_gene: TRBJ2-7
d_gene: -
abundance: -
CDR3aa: CASSTDRWTSGAYEQYF
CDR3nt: TGTGCCAGCAGCACGGACAGGTGGACTAGCGGAGCCTACGAGCAGTACTTC

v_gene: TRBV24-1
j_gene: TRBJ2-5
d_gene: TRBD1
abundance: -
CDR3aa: CATSDETGGAQETQYF
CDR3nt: TGTGCCACCAGTGACGAGACAGGGGGCGCACAGGAGACCCAGTACTTC

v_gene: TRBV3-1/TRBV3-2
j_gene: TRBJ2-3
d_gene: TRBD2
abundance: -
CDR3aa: CASSTIAGVGTDTQYF
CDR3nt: TGTGCCAGCAGCACAATAGCGGGAGTGGGCACAGATACGCAGTATTTT

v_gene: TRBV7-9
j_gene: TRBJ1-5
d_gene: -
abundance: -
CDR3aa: CASSLGSTANQPQHF
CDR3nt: TGTGCCAGCAGCTTAGGCTCAACAGCCAATCAGCCCCAGCATTTT

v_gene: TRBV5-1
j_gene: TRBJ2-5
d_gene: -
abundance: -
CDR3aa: CASSSQGGGQETQYF
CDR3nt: TGCGCCAGCAGCTCACAGGGAGGGGGCCAAGAGACCCAGTACTTC

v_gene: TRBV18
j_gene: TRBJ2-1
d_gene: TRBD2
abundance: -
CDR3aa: CASSPASSSGIHGEQFF
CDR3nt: TGTGCCAGCTCACCGGCGTCGTCTAGCGGTATACACGGTGAGCAGTTCTTC

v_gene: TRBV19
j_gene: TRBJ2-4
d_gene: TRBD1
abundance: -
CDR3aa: CASSMGTGSFIQYF
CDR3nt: TGTGCCAGTAGTATGGGGACAGGGTCATTCATTCAGTACTTC

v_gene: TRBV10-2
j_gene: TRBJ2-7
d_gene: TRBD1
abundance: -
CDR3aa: CASRETGLSYEQYF
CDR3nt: TGCGCCAGCAGGGAGACAGGGCTTTCCTACGAGCAGTACTTC

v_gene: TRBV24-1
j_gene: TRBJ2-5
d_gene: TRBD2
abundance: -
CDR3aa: CATSEHGLAGQETQYF
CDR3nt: TGTGCCACCAGTGAACATGGACTAGCGGGACAAGAGACCCAGTACTTC

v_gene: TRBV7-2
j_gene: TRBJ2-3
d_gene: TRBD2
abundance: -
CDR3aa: CASSLYAGAGDTQYF
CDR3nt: TGTGCCAGCAGCTTATATGCGGGAGCTGGGGATACGCAGTATTTT

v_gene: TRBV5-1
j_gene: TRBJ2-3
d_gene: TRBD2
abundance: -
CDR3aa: CASSLDASGSIDTQYF
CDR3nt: TGCGCCAGCAGCTTGGATGCTAGCGGGAGTATAGATACGCAGTATTTT

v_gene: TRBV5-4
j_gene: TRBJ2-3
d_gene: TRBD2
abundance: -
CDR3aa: CASSLGLASSTDTQYF
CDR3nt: TGTGCCAGCAGCCTGGGACTAGCGTCTAGCACAGATACGCAGTATTTT

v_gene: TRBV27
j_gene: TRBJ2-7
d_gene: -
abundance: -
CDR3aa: CASSLSPTVNYEQYF
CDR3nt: TGTGCCAGCAGTTTATCACCGACAGTTAATTACGAGCAGTACTTC

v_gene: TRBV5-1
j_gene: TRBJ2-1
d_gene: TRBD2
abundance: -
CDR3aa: CASSLVGTINNEQFF
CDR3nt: TGCGCCAGCAGCTTGGTGGGGACTATAAACAATGAGCAGTTCTTC

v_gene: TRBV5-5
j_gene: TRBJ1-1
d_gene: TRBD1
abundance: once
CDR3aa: CASSVGTGGGTEAFF
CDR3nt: TGTGCCAGCAGCGTCGGGACAGGGGGGGGCACTGAAGCTTTCTTT

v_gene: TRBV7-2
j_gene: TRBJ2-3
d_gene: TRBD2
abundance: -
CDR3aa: CASSSTSGRQDTQYF
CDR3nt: TGTGCCAGCAGCTCCACTAGCGGGAGGCAAGATACGCAGTATTTT

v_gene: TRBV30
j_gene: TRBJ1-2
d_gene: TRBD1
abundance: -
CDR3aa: CAWSLGQASSGYTF
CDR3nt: TGTGCCTGGAGTCTTGGACAGGCTTCGTCAGGCTACACCTTC

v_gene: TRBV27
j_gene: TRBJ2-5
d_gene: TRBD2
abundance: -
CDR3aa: CASSPGLANQETQYF
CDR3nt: TGTGCCAGCAGTCCGGGACTAGCGAACCAAGAGACCCAGTACTTC

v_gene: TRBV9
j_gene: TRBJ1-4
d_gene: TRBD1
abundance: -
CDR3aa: CASSPGAGTALTNEKLFF
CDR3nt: TGTGCCAGCAGCCCAGGAGCCGGGACAGCCCTAACTAATGAAAAACTGTTTTTT

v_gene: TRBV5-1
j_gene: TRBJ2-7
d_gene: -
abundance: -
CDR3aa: CASSLGPTYEQYF
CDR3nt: TGCGCCAGCAGCTTGGGGCCCACCTACGAGCAGTACTTC

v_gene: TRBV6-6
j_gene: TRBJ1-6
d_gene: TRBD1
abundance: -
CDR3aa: CASSYGQDNSPLHF
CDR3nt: TGTGCCAGCAGTTATGGACAGGATAATTCACCCCTCCACTTT

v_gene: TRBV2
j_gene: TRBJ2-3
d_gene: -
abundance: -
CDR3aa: CAIERDFGAGTQYF
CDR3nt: TGTGCCATCGAACGGGACTTCGGGGCCGGTACGCAGTATTTT

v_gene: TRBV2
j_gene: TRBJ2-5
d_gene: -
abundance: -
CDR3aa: CASSEAVGAQETQYF
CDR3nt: TGTGCCAGCAGTGAAGCGGTAGGGGCCCAAGAGACCCAGTACTTC

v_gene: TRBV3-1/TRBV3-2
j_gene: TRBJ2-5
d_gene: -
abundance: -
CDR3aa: CASSQPSRRGGTQYF
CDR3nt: TGTGCCAGCAGCCAGCCTTCCCGCAGAGGGGGGACCCAGTACTTC

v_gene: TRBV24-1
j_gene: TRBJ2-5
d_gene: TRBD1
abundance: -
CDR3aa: CATSGTGGDEYQETQYF
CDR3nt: TGTGCCACCAGTGGGACAGGGGGTGATGAGTACCAAGAGACCCAGTACTTC

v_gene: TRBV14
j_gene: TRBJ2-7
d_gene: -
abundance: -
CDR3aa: CASSRNLGGYEQYF
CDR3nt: TGTGCCAGCAGCAGGAACCTGGGGGGCTACGAGCAGTACTTC

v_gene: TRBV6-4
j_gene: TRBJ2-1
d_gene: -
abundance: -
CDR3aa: CASSDVAGKGNNEQFF
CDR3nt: TGTGCCAGCAGTGACGTGGCGGGTAAAGGGAACAATGAGCAGTTCTTC

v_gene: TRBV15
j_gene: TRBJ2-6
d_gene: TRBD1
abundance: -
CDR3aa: CATSEQGAYGANVLTF
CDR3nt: TGTGCCACCAGCGAACAGGGGGCTTATGGGGCCAACGTCCTGACTTTC

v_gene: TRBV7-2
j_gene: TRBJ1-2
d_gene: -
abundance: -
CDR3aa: CASSLDRDDGYTF
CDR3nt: TGTGCCAGCAGCTTAGACAGGGATGATGGCTACACCTTC

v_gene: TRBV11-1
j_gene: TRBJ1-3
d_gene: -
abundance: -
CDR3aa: CASSLDWTTGNTIYF
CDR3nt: TGTGCCAGCAGCTTAGACTGGACAACTGGAAACACCATATATTTT